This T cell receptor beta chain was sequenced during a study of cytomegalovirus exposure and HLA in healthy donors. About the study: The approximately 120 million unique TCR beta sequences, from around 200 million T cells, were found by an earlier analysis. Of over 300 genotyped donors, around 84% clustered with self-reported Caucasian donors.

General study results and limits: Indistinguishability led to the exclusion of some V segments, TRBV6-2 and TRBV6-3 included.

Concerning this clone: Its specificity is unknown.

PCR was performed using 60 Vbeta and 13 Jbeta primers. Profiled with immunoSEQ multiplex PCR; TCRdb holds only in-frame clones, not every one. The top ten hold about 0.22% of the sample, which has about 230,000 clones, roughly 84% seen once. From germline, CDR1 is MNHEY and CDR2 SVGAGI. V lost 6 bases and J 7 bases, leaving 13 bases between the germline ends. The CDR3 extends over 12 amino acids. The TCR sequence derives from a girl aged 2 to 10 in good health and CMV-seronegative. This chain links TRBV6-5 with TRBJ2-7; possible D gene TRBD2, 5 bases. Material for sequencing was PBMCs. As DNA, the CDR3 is TGTGCCAGCAGACCCGGGGTGGGTGAGCAGTACTTC. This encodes CASRPGVGEQYF.